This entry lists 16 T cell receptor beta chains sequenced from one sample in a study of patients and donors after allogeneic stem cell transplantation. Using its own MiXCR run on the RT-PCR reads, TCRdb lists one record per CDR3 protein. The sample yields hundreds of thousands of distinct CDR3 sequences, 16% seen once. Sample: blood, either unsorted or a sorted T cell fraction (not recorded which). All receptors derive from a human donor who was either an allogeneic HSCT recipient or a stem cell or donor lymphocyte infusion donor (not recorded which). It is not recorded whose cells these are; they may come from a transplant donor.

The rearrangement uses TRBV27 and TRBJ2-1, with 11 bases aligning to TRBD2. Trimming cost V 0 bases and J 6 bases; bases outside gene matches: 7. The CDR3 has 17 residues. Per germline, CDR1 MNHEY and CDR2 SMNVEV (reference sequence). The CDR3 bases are TGTGCCAGCAGTTTATCAAAACTAGCGGGAGACCTCAATGAGCAGTTCTTC. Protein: CASSLSKLAGDLNEQFF.

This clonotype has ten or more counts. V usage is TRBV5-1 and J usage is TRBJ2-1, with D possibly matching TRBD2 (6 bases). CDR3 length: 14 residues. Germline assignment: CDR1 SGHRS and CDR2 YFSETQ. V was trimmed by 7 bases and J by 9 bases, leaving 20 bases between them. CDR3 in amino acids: CASVAGTPEGEQFF. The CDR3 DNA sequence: TGCGCCAGCGTCGCCGGGACTCCGGAGGGTGAGCAGTTCTTC.

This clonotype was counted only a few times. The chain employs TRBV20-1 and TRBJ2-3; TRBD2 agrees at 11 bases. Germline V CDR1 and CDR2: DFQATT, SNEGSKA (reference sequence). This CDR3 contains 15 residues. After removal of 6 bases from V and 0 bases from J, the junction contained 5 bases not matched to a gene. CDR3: CSARLAGTSTDTQYF. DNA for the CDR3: TGCAGTGCGCGACTAGCGGGGACTAGCACAGATACGCAGTATTTT.

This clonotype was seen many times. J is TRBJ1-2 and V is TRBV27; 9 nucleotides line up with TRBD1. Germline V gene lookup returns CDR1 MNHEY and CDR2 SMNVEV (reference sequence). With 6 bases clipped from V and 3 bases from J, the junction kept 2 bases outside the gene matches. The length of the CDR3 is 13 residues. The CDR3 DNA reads TGTGCCAGCAGGCGGACAGGGGACTATGGCTACACCTTC. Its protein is CASRRTGDYGYTF.

The CDR3 here is CASSLAEVYEQYF. In DNA, the CDR3 is TGTGCCAGCAGCTTAGCGGAGGTCTACGAGCAGTACTTC. The chain carries TRBV11-1 and TRBJ2-7; perhaps TRBD2 as D (5 bases). The germline V and J ends were trimmed by 0 bases and 3 bases, with 6 bases remaining between them. CDR3 length: 13 amino acids. Germline V lookup: CDR1 SGHAT, CDR2 FQDESV (reference sequence).

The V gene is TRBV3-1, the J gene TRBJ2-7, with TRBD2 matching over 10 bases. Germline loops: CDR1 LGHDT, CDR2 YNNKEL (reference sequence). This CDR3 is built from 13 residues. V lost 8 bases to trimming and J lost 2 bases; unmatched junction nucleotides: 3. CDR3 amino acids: CASQREGTYEQYF. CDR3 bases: TGTGCCAGCCAGCGGGAGGGCACCTACGAGCAGTACTTC.

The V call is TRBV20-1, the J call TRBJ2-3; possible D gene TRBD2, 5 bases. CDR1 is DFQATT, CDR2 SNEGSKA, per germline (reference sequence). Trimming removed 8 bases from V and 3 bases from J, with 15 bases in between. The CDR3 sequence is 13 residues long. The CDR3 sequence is CSSVASVTDTQYF. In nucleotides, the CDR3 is TGCAGTTCAGTAGCGAGTGTAACAGATACGCAGTATTTT.

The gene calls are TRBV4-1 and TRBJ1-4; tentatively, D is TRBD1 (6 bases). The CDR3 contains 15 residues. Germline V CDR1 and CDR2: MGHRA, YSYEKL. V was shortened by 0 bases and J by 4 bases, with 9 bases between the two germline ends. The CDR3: CASSQDTGSNEKLFF. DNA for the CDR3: TGCGCCAGCAGCCAAGACACAGGGAGTAATGAAAAACTGTTTTTT.

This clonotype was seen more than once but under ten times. This chain's CDR3 is CAIMGQGGYEQYF. CDR3 nucleotide sequence: TGTGCCATCATGGGACAGGGGGGCTACGAGCAGTACTTC. V usage is TRBV10-3 and J usage is TRBJ2-7, with 11 bases fitting TRBD1. V shed 7 bases, J shed 3 bases, and the junction held 2 bases outside the gene matches. Germline loops: CDR1 ENHRY, CDR2 SYGVKD. There are 13 residues in the CDR3.

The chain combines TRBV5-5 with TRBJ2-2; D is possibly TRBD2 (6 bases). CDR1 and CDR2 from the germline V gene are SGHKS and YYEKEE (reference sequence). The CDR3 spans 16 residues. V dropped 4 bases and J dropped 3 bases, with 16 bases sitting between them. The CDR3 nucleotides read TGTGCCAGCAGCGGTCCGAAGTCTAGCGACACCGGGGAGCTGTTTTTT. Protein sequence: CASSGPKSSDTGELFF.

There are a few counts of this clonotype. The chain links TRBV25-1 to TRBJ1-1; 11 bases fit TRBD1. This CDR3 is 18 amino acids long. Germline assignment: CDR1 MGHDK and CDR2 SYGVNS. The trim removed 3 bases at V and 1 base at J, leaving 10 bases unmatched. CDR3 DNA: TGTGCCAGCAGTGACTGGGACAGGGGGGGGTTTCAGAACACTGAAGCTTTCTTT. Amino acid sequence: CASSDWDRGGFQNTEAFF.

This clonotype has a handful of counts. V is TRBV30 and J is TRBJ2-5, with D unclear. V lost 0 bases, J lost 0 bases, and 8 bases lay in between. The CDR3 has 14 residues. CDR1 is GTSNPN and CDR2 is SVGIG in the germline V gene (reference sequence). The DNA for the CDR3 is TGTGCCTGGAGTGTCGGTGACTACCAAGAGACCCAGTACTTC. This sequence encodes CAWSVGDYQETQYF.

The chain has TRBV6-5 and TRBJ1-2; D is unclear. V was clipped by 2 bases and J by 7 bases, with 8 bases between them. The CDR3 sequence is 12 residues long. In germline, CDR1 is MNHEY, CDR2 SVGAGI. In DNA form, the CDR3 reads TGTGCCAGCAGTTACGCAGGAGGTGGCTACACCTTC. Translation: CASSYAGGGYTF.

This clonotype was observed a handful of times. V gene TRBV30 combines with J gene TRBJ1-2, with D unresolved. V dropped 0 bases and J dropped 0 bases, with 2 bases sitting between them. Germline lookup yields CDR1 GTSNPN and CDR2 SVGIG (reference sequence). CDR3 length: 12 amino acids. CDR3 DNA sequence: TGTGCCTGGAGTGTAGCTAACTATGGCTACACCTTC. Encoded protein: CAWSVANYGYTF.

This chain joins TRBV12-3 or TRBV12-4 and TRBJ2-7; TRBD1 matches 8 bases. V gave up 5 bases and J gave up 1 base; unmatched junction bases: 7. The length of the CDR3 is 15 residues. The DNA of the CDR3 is TGTGCCAGCAGTAACAGGGGGGTCTTGTCCTACGAGCAGTACTTC. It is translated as CASSNRGVLSYEQYF.

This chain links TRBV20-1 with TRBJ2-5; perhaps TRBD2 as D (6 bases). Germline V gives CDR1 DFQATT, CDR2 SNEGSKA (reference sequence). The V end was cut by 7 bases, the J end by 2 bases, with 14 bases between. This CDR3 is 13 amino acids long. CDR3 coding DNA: TGCAGTGGGCGGCGCGGGGCTCAAGAGACCCAGTACTTC. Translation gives CSGRRGAQETQYF.